These 32 T cell receptor beta chains were sequenced from one sample in a study of beta chain features in type 1 diabetes. Study results and limitations: Among patients with Type 1 diabetes, TCRB CDR3s were moderately but significantly shorter in every one of the four CD4+ subsets.

No antigens are known for them. Isolated RNA was reverse transcribed in full, so expressed TCRB transcripts were sequenced. Sequenced by immunoSEQ multiplex PCR; TCRdb stores in-frame clones only, minus some. The table records around 250,000 clones, around 22% of them present only once. Sequenced material: naive CD4+ T cells from blood. The receptors originated from a woman aged 25 to 39 with type 1 diabetes.

The chain has TRBV29-1 and TRBJ2-1; TRBD2 agrees at 8 bases. Germline V lookup: CDR1 SQVTM, CDR2 ANQGSEA. This CDR3 region has 15 residues. J was trimmed by 8 bases and V by 5 bases; bases with no gene match: 14. The CDR3 region has the DNA TGCAGCGTTAGACTAGCGAGTTCGGGGATATATGAGCAGTTCTTC. Amino acids: CSVRLASSGIYEQFF.

This clone has a handful of counts. The chain carries TRBV5-1 and TRBJ2-7; a possible D gene is TRBD1 (7 bases). The CDR3 runs 14 residues. Trimming removed 1 base at V and 7 bases at J, with 15 bases between. Germline V gene lookup returns CDR1 SGHRS and CDR2 YFSETQ. Here the CDR3 DNA reads TGCGCCAGCAGCTTGCCCAGGGGGGACCTGGAGCAGTACTTC. It is translated as CASSLPRGDLEQYF.

The chain couples TRBV2 to TRBJ2-1, with TRBD2 matching over 9 bases. CDR3 length equals 16 residues. V gave up 5 bases and J gave up 0 bases; unmatched junction bases: 5. Germline CDR1 and CDR2: SNHLY and FYNNEI. The DNA of the CDR3 is TGTGCCAGCAGTCCTCTAGCGGGAAGCTCCTACAATGAGCAGTTCTTC. Residues: CASSPLAGSSYNEQFF.

This clone was counted between two and nine times. This chain connects TRBV5-1 to TRBJ2-5, with D unresolved. The germline CDR1 and CDR2 sequences are SGHRS and YFSETQ. This CDR3 contains 12 residues. V was trimmed by 4 bases and J by 5 bases, leaving 9 bases between them. The chain's CDR3 is CASSPNRETQYF. For the CDR3, the DNA is TGCGCCAGCAGCCCAAATCGGGAGACCCAGTACTTC.

The genes are TRBV5-8 and TRBJ2-7; D ambiguous. CDR1 is SGHTS, CDR2 YDEGEE, per germline. This CDR3 has 14 amino acids. V shed 6 bases and J shed 0 bases, with 13 bases lying between them. The CDR3: CASIRRWSSYEQYF. DNA of the CDR3: TGTGCCAGCATCCGAAGATGGAGCTCCTACGAGCAGTACTTC.

The chain couples TRBV30 to TRBJ2-2, with 8 bases matching TRBD1. The CDR3 is made up of 14 amino acids. CDR1 GTSNPN and CDR2 SVGIG come from the germline V gene (reference sequence). Trimming took 3 bases from V and 2 from J; bases not matched to a gene: 2. CDR3 DNA: TGTGCCTGGAGGACAGGGGTCAACACCGGGGAGCTGTTTTTT. Protein: CAWRTGVNTGELFF.

The chain combines TRBV19 with TRBJ1-5; a possible D gene is TRBD1 (5 bases). Deletions cut 4 bases from V and 1 base from J, with 11 bases between. The CDR3 runs 15 residues. Germline loops: CDR1 LNHDA, CDR2 SQIVND (reference sequence). DNA of the CDR3: TGTGCCAGTAGTACCCTTGACAGAAGCAATCAGCCCCAGCATTTT. Translating gives CASSTLDRSNQPQHF.

This clone was seen a handful of times. The V and J genes are TRBV11-2 and TRBJ2-1, with 8 positions matching TRBD2. This CDR3 has 16 residues. The V segment lost 1 base and the J segment 5 bases; nucleotides outside the gene matches: 7. Germline V gene data show CDR1 as SGHAT and CDR2 as FQNNGV. The CDR3 loop reads CASSLVLGTRDNEQFF. CDR3 DNA sequence: TGTGCCAGCAGCTTAGTTTTGGGGACTAGAGACAATGAGCAGTTCTTC.

This chain uses TRBV14 with TRBJ2-3; 7 bases are shared with TRBD2. J lost 6 bases, V lost 0 bases, and 9 bases had no gene match. The CDR3 has 16 residues. CDR1 is SGHDN and CDR2 is FVKESK in the germline V gene. The CDR3 reads CASSQDSGLVSDTQYF. CDR3 coding DNA: TGTGCCAGCAGCCAAGATAGCGGACTAGTAAGCGATACGCAGTATTTT.

This clone was found a few times. V and J are TRBV4-1 and TRBJ2-4; 7 nucleotides line up with TRBD2. The trim removed 0 bases at V and 8 bases at J, leaving 1 base unmatched. Germline CDR1 reads MGHRA; CDR2 reads YSYEKL. The CDR3 totals 13 residues. CDR3 in DNA: TGCGCCAGCAGCCAAGATCGGGAGGACATTCAGTACTTC. Residues: CASSQDREDIQYF.

The chain uses TRBV5-4 and TRBJ2-3; 12 bases align to TRBD2. After removal of 4 bases from V and 3 bases from J, the junction contained 6 bases not matched to a gene. Germline V gives CDR1 SGHNT, CDR2 YYREEE (reference sequence). The CDR3 contains 16 residues. Here the CDR3 DNA reads TGTGCCAGCAGCCTTATGACTAGCGGGAGTACAGATACGCAGTATTTT. This sequence encodes CASSLMTSGSTDTQYF.

The chain has TRBV10-3 and TRBJ2-1; 7 nucleotides agree with TRBD2. Trimming at V came to 6 bases and at J to 2 bases, leaving 4 bases not matched to a gene. Germline CDR1 ENHRY, CDR2 SYGVKD. The CDR3 has 14 amino acids. CDR3 amino acids: CAISASGAYNEQFF. The CDR3 nucleotides read TGTGCCATCAGCGCTAGCGGAGCCTACAATGAGCAGTTCTTC.

There are a few counts of this clone. The V call is TRBV7-8, the J call TRBJ1-1; no reliable D call. CDR1 and CDR2 from the germline V gene are SGHVS and FQNEAQ. The CDR3 spans 13 residues. The V end lost 5 bases, the J end lost 11 bases, and 18 bases lay between the germline ends. The CDR3 region has the DNA TGTGCCAGCAGCACCCTTCGGGGAGAAAGGGCTTTCTTT. This encodes CASSTLRGERAFF. Variable domain in full (rest from reference TRBV7-8 and TRBJ1-1): GAGVSQSPRYKVAKRGQDVALRCDPISGHVSLFWYQQALGQGPEFLTYFQNEAQLDKSGLPSDRFFAERPEGSVSTLKIQRTQQEDSAVYLCASSTLRGERAFFGQGTRLTVV.

This clone has only a few counts. The J gene is TRBJ2-3, the V gene TRBV7-6; D gene uncertain. Germline CDR1 and CDR2: SGHVS and FNYEAQ. The V and J ends lost 8 bases and 1 base respectively, with 13 bases between them. CDR3 length equals 14 residues. CDR3 DNA: TGTGCCAGCGCCTTAGGGTCAGGCACAGATACGCAGTATTTT. This encodes CASALGSGTDTQYF.

This clone turned up a few times. The genes are TRBV9 and TRBJ2-3; TRBD2 matches 10 bases. After removal of 4 bases from V and 4 bases from J, the junction contained 9 bases not matched to a gene. This CDR3 spans 16 amino acids. Germline lookup yields CDR1 SGDLS and CDR2 YYNGEE. In DNA form, the CDR3 reads TGTGCCAGCAGCAAAGGGCTAGCGGGAGCGTCAGATACGCAGTATTTT. This translates into CASSKGLAGASDTQYF.

This clone has only one observation. CDR3 in amino acids: CASSLGLAVYEQYF. The DNA for the CDR3 is TGTGCCAGCAGTTTAGGACTAGCGGTCTACGAGCAGTACTTC. The rearrangement joins TRBV28 to TRBJ2-7; TRBD2 agrees at 10 bases. Losses at the gene ends were 2 bases for V and 3 bases for J; bases not matched to a gene: 1. Germline V gene sequence: CDR1 MDHEN, CDR2 SYDVKM. The CDR3 covers 14 residues.

The rearrangement joins TRBV15 to TRBJ2-3; 9 positions match TRBD2. Germline CDR1 is LNHNV and CDR2 is YYDKDF (reference sequence). The CDR3 extends over 16 amino acids. Trimming at V came to 2 bases and at J to 5 bases, leaving 8 bases not matched to a gene. The CDR3 DNA reads as TGTGCCACCAGCAGATACTTAGCGGGAGTCGGAGATACGCAGTATTTT. Translating gives CATSRYLAGVGDTQYF.

The CDR3 reads CASSLTYEHNEQFF. The CDR3 nucleotides are TGTGCCAGCAGCTTAACATACGAACACAATGAGCAGTTCTTC. The rearrangement links TRBV5-4 to TRBJ2-1; unclear D gene. V lost 2 bases and J lost 5, with 11 bases in between. This CDR3 is built from 14 residues. The germline gives CDR1 SGHNT, CDR2 YYREEE (reference sequence).

In this sample, this clone turned up a few times. This sequence joins TRBV6-1 and TRBJ1-5; D ambiguous. Trimming removed 5 bases from V and 13 bases from J, with 18 bases in between. Germline-derived CDR1 and CDR2 are MNHNS and SASEGT. The CDR3 contains 13 residues. CDR3 sequence: CASSTRIEDVQHF. As DNA, the CDR3 is TGTGCCAGCAGTACCCGAATTGAGGATGTTCAGCATTTT.

This clone was counted only a few times. The rearrangement joins TRBV29-1 to TRBJ2-7; 10 nucleotides agree with TRBD2. J was trimmed by 1 base and V by 5 bases; bases with no gene match: 5. The germline CDR1 and CDR2 sequences are SQVTM and ANQGSEA. The CDR3 totals 14 residues. CDR3 region: CSVSRGLASYEQYF. CDR3 in DNA: TGCAGCGTTTCCCGGGGACTAGCGTCCTACGAGCAGTACTTC.

The sample holds a few counts of this clone. The chain combines TRBV27 with TRBJ2-6; TRBD1 is a possible D gene (5 bases). CDR1 is MNHEY, CDR2 SMNVEV, per germline (reference sequence). The CDR3 spans 15 residues. V dropped 5 bases and J dropped 0 bases, with 8 bases sitting between them. The CDR3 is CASSRQSSGANVLTF. The CDR3 DNA sequence: TGTGCCAGCAGTCGACAGAGCTCTGGGGCCAACGTCCTGACTTTC.

The V and J genes are TRBV14 and TRBJ2-3; TRBD2 agrees at 7 bases. CDR1 and CDR2 (germline): SGHDN, FVKESK. With V trimmed by 5 bases and J by 8 bases, 13 bases remained unmatched. CDR3 size: 15 residues. The CDR3 bases are TGTGCCAGCAGCGTTGGACTAGTACTTCAGGGTACGCAGTATTTT. This encodes CASSVGLVLQGTQYF.

The chain recombines TRBV30 with TRBJ1-2; 8 bases map to TRBD1. V was pared by 3 bases and J by 6 bases, with 6 bases of the junction left unmatched. This CDR3 comprises 13 residues. The germline gives CDR1 GTSNPN, CDR2 SVGIG (reference sequence). The CDR3 sequence is CAWRSAGQDGYTF. In nucleotides, the CDR3 is TGTGCCTGGAGATCTGCGGGACAGGATGGCTACACCTTC.

Comment on this clone: At the DNA level, this CDR3 is encoded by other sequences in the same sample as well. V is TRBV29-1 and J is TRBJ1-1, with 7 bases that match TRBD1. V lost 6 bases to trimming and J lost 1 base; unmatched junction nucleotides: 5. CDR1 is SQVTM, CDR2 ANQGSEA, per germline. The CDR3 is made up of 13 amino acids. CDR3 DNA: TGCAGCGTGTTGACAGGGTCGAACACTGAAGCTTTCTTT. Amino acids: CSVLTGSNTEAFF.

The chain recombines TRBV9 with TRBJ2-5, with TRBD2 matching over 12 bases. Germline V gives CDR1 SGDLS, CDR2 YYNGEE. The CDR3 spans 15 residues. V shed 2 bases, J shed 5 bases, and the junction held 4 bases outside the gene matches. This CDR3 is CASSVGLAGTETQYF. CDR3 nucleotide sequence: TGTGCCAGCAGCGTCGGACTAGCGGGAACGGAGACCCAGTACTTC.

This clone has more than one count but fewer than ten. CDR3 nucleotides: TGTGCCAGCAGCTCCCGGGGATTAGCTGGGGTAGAGACCCAGTACTTC. The encoded protein is CASSSRGLAGVETQYF. The chain carries TRBV11-2 and TRBJ2-5, with D tentatively TRBD2 (5 bases). CDR1 and CDR2 from the germline V gene are SGHAT and FQNNGV. With 4 bases removed from V and 4 bases from J, the gap between germline ends came to 19 bases. The CDR3 is 16 residues long. The full variable domain, its missing parts supplied by reference TRBV11-2 and TRBJ2-5, is EAGVAQSPRYKIIEKRQSVAFWCNPISGHATLYWYQQILGQGPKLLIQFQNNGVVDDSQLPKDRFSAERLKGVDSTLKIQPAKLEDSAVYLCASSSRGLAGVETQYFGPGTRLLVL.

This chain uses TRBV30 with TRBJ2-5, with 9 nucleotides matching TRBD2. The germline CDR1 and CDR2 sequences are GTSNPN and SVGIG (reference sequence). This CDR3 contains 16 residues. J was trimmed by 5 bases and V by 0 bases; bases with no gene match: 10. CDR3 amino acids: CAWSVGGGVTGETQYF. DNA for the CDR3: TGTGCCTGGAGTGTAGGCGGGGGGGTGACAGGGGAGACCCAGTACTTC.

This clone turned up a few times. V and J are TRBV5-1 and TRBJ2-3, with 9 bases fitting TRBD1. This CDR3 is 18 amino acids long. Germline V lookup: CDR1 SGHRS, CDR2 YFSETQ. V was clipped by 2 bases and J by 2 bases; unmatched bases: 12. Here the CDR3 reads CASSLARPGTGFTDTQYF. As DNA, the CDR3 is TGCGCCAGCAGCTTAGCTCGTCCCGGGACAGGGTTCACAGATACGCAGTATTTT.

The chain couples TRBV5-1 to TRBJ2-1, with D unclear. The CDR3 sequence is 15 residues long. Between the trimmed V and J ends, which lost 0 bases and 2 bases, there was a span of 9 bases. CDR1 SGHRS and CDR2 YFSETQ come from the germline V gene. The CDR3 here is CASSLEEPTYNEQFF. The CDR3 DNA follows: TGCGCCAGCAGCTTGGAGGAGCCGACCTACAATGAGCAGTTCTTC.

This clone showed up just a few times. This sequence joins TRBV29-1 and TRBJ1-2, with 9 bases identical to TRBD1. CDR3 size: 12 residues. Germline V CDR1 and CDR2: SQVTM, ANQGSEA. V was clipped by 6 bases and J by 4 bases; unmatched bases: 3. CDR3: CSVRDRVYGYTF. The DNA for the CDR3 is TGCAGCGTCCGGGACAGGGTCTATGGCTACACCTTC.

This clone was observed a few times. This rearrangement joins TRBV7-9 to TRBJ2-7; 9 bases align to TRBD2. The CDR3 extends over 13 amino acids. CDR1 is SEHNR, CDR2 FQNEAQ, per germline (reference sequence). V shed 5 bases and J 6 bases; nucleotides not matched to a gene: 5. The CDR3 sequence: CASSQGLAGEQYF. The CDR3, as DNA: TGTGCCAGCAGCCAGGGACTAGCCGGCGAGCAGTACTTC.

This clone was detected only a few times. This chain connects TRBV19 to TRBJ1-5; the D gene is possibly TRBD1 (6 bases). V was pared by 3 bases and J by 7 bases, with 13 bases between. The germline gives CDR1 LNHDA, CDR2 SQIVND (reference sequence). The CDR3 length is 14 residues. The CDR3 DNA reads as TGTGCCAGTAGTATTGAGGGGGAAGAGCAGCCCCAGCATTTT. Protein: CASSIEGEEQPQHF.